This passage covers 22 T cell receptor beta chains from one sample sequenced in a study of early T cells in non-severe SARS-CoV-2 infection. TCRdb re-derived calls from the 5' RACE reads in MiXCR, one entry per CDR3 protein. The repertoire includes about 84,000 distinct CDR3 sequences, about an eighth of them detected once, and roughly 3% sits in the top ten. The material sequenced was whole blood. These receptor sequences come from an adult who was a healthcare worker with PCR-confirmed SARS-CoV-2 infection or an uninfected control (not recorded which).

This clonotype has ten or more counts. The chain is built from TRBV10-3 and TRBJ2-1; D is ambiguous. The germline V and J ends were trimmed by 1 base and 6 bases, with 16 bases remaining between them. Germline CDR1 ENHRY, CDR2 SYGVKD. The CDR3 extends over 16 amino acids. CDR3 amino acids: CAISEFGQETPNEQFF. The CDR3 coding sequence is TGTGCCATCAGTGAGTTCGGGCAGGAGACCCCCAATGAGCAGTTCTTC.

This clonotype was seen a few times. This chain connects TRBV3-1 to TRBJ2-7; no clear D. Trimming removed 0 bases at V and 5 bases at J, with 17 bases between. The CDR3 has 16 residues. In germline, CDR1 is LGHDT, CDR2 YNNKEL (reference sequence). The CDR3 spells CASSQEYPSPGDEQYF. The CDR3 bases are TGTGCCAGCAGCCAAGAATACCCGTCCCCTGGGGACGAGCAGTACTTC.

A word on this clonotype: This may be a read error, as it is one base from a much larger clone. CDR3 bases: TGTGCCAGCAGTTACTCTCGCTTGGGCGTGAACACTGAAGTTTTCTTT. Its translation: CASSYSRLGVNTEVFF. The rearrangement links TRBV6-5 to TRBJ1-1; the D is unclear. This CDR3 is 16 amino acids long. Germline V gene data show CDR1 as MNHEY and CDR2 as SVGAGI.

This clonotype was counted at least ten times. The J gene is TRBJ1-3, the V gene TRBV6-5; D might be TRBD1 (5 bases). Trimming took off 5 bases at V and 0 bases at J, with 11 bases between the two ends. This CDR3 has 15 residues. Germline loops: CDR1 MNHEY, CDR2 SVGAGI. This CDR3 is CASSGDAVSGNTIYF. In DNA, the CDR3 is TGTGCCAGCAGTGGGGACGCCGTCTCTGGAAACACCATATATTTT.

At least ten counts were recorded for this clonotype. As DNA, the CDR3 is TGCAGCGTCAGGACAGGGAAACAATCAGGGGAGCAGTTCTTC. Encoded protein: CSVRTGKQSGEQFF. The chain joins TRBV29-1 to TRBJ2-1; 8 nucleotides match TRBD1. CDR3 size: 14 residues. From germline, CDR1 is SQVTM and CDR2 ANQGSEA. V lost 6 bases and J lost 10; bases outside the gene matches: 14.

This clonotype appeared many times. The rearrangement links TRBV11-3 to TRBJ1-6, with D perhaps TRBD1 (5 bases). The CDR3 sequence is 13 residues long. Germline V lookup: CDR1 SGHNT, CDR2 YENEEA. Trimming cost V 7 bases and J 15 bases, with 19 bases left between them. CDR3 sequence (DNA): TGTGCCAGCACCAGCCGGACCTGGGGGAACCTCCACTTT. It translates to CASTSRTWGNLHF.

In its sample, this clonotype was seen once. This chain links TRBV7-8 with TRBJ1-1, with no clear D. CDR1 is SGHVS and CDR2 is FQNEAQ in the germline V gene. The CDR3 is 20 residues long. Between the trimmed V and J ends, which lost 1 base and 0 bases, there was a span of 24 bases. CDR3 in amino acids: CASSLGLPVPVEPMNTEAFF. CDR3 coding DNA: TGTGCCAGCAGCTTAGGCCTACCTGTACCAGTTGAACCTATGAACACTGAAGCTTTCTTT.

CDR3 DNA: TGCAGTGCTGGATACGGGCTGAGTTCCTACAATGAGCAGTTCTTC. It is translated as CSAGYGLSSYNEQFF. The chain employs TRBV20-1 and TRBJ2-1, with no clear D. Germline values: CDR1 DFQATT, CDR2 SNEGSKA (reference sequence). Trimming removed 5 bases at V and 1 base at J, with 15 bases between. This CDR3 has 15 amino acids.

The chain couples TRBV12-3 or TRBV12-4 to TRBJ2-3; perhaps TRBD2 as D (6 bases). The V gene lost 1 base and the J gene lost 6 bases, with 8 bases spanning the gap. This CDR3 comprises 13 residues. CDR3 bases: TGTGCCAGCAGTTTAGATCGGGGGGATACGCAGTATTTT. The encoded protein is CASSLDRGDTQYF.

This clonotype has more than one count but fewer than ten. The rearrangement links TRBV4-2 to TRBJ2-7; D might be TRBD1 (6 bases). The germline V gene encodes CDR1 LGHNA and CDR2 YNFKEQ. The CDR3 is made up of 16 amino acids. V was trimmed by 0 bases and J by 2 bases, leaving 14 bases between them. The CDR3 protein is CASSQDGHRETYEQYF. In nucleotides, the CDR3 is TGTGCCAGCAGCCAAGATGGTCACAGGGAAACCTACGAGCAGTACTTC.

This clonotype was seen repeatedly, ten times or more. The chain links TRBV5-6 to TRBJ2-5, with a possible D match to TRBD2 (7 bases). The CDR3 has 17 residues. Per germline, CDR1 SGHDT and CDR2 YYEEEE. V shed 0 bases and J shed 5 bases, with 20 bases lying between them. CDR3 coding DNA: TGTGCCAGCAGCTTGGCCTGGGGGGGCCCTATCTTGGAGACCCAGTACTTC. Its protein is CASSLAWGGPILETQYF.

The rearrangement uses TRBV10-1 and TRBJ1-1; the D gene is possibly TRBD1 (6 bases). CDR3 length: 14 amino acids. Germline CDR1 and CDR2: WNHNN and SYGVQD (reference sequence). With 5 bases removed from V and 1 base from J, the gap between germline ends came to 11 bases. CDR3: CASSSTGANTEAFF. The CDR3 bases are TGCGCCAGCAGTTCGACAGGAGCGAACACTGAAGCTTTCTTT.

This chain joins TRBV29-1 and TRBJ2-5; 8 bases agree with TRBD2. The CDR3 has 12 residues. V lost 6 bases to trimming and J lost 3 bases; unmatched junction nucleotides: 3. Per germline, CDR1 SQVTM and CDR2 ANQGSEA. In nucleotides, the CDR3 is TGCAGCGTACTTAGCGGGGAAGAGACCCAGTACTTC. Protein sequence: CSVLSGEETQYF. Looking up the rest from reference TRBV29-1 and TRBJ2-5 gives the full variable domain: SAVISQKPSRDICQRGTSLTIQCQVDSQVTMMFWYRQQPGQSLTLIATANQGSEATYESGFVIDKFPISRPNLTFSTLTVSNMSPEDSSIYLCSVLSGEETQYFGPGTRLLVL.

Points on this clonotype: This may be a read error: a much more frequent sequence differs by one nucleotide. This sequence joins TRBV6-1 and TRBJ2-1; D gene unclear. Germline CDR1 reads MNHNS; CDR2 reads SASEGT. The CDR3 loop spans 15 amino acids. CDR3 DNA sequence: TGTGCCAGCGCGGAAGCCCACAGCTCCTGCAATGAGCAGTTCTTC. Its translation is CASAEAHSSCNEQFF.

There are many counts of this clonotype. V gene TRBV6-5 combines with J gene TRBJ2-7, with TRBD2 matching 8 bases. Germline V CDR1 and CDR2: MNHEY, SVGAGI. J lost 3 bases, V lost 6 bases, and 7 bases had no gene match. CDR3 length equals 14 residues. DNA for the CDR3: TGTGCCAGCAGCTCGGGAGGGGGAGGCTACGAGCAGTACTTC. Translated, it gives CASSSGGGGYEQYF.

This chain connects TRBV20-1 to TRBJ1-1, with D unclear. Germline CDR1 reads DFQATT; CDR2 reads SNEGSKA (reference sequence). CDR3 length equals 11 residues. The V end was cut by 2 bases, the J end by 4 bases, with 5 bases between. CDR3 loop: CSARSGTEAFF. The CDR3 bases are TGCAGTGCTAGATCCGGCACTGAAGCTTTCTTT.

This clonotype was counted at least ten times. The V call is TRBV23-1, the J call TRBJ2-5; D might be TRBD2 (5 bases). TRBV23-1 is an ORF, with its function uncertain. The CDR3 covers 15 residues. Between the trimmed V and J ends, which lost 7 bases and 7 bases, there was a span of 22 bases. CDR3 coding DNA: TGCGCCAGCACTTCAACGGCGGGCAGGTTAGGGACCCAGTACTTC. The encoded protein is CASTSTAGRLGTQYF.

The J gene is TRBJ1-2, the V gene TRBV28; D is ambiguous. Trimming shortened V by 8 bases and J by 4 bases, and 14 bases separated the two germline ends. Germline CDR1 reads MDHEN; CDR2 reads SYDVKM. CDR3 length: 13 amino acids. The CDR3 DNA reads TGTGCCAGCCATGTCGGCGGAACCTATGGCTACACCTTC. The encoded protein is CASHVGGTYGYTF.

This clonotype appeared many times. CDR3 loop: CASSPRAVSSGANVLTF. The CDR3, as DNA: TGTGCCAGCAGCCCCCGGGCAGTGAGCTCTGGGGCCAACGTCCTGACTTTC. The chain combines TRBV3-1 with TRBJ2-6; no firm D call. In germline, CDR1 is LGHDT, CDR2 YNNKEL (reference sequence). The CDR3 length is 17 residues. The ends were cut back, 4 bases at V and 0 bases at J, with 13 bases in the middle.

This clonotype was seen at least ten times. The V call is TRBV3-1, the J call TRBJ1-1; tentative D call: TRBD1 (5 bases). Germline V gene sequence: CDR1 LGHDT, CDR2 YNNKEL (reference sequence). This CDR3 contains 17 residues. Deletions cut 0 bases from V and 0 bases from J, with 14 bases between. This CDR3 reads CASSQDTGLRVNTEAFF. The CDR3 bases are TGTGCCAGCAGCCAAGATACGGGGCTAAGGGTGAACACTGAAGCTTTCTTT.

This clonotype was counted many times. The rearrangement links TRBV5-6 to TRBJ1-2, with D tentatively TRBD1 (5 bases). Germline values: CDR1 SGHDT, CDR2 YYEEEE. V was clipped by 2 bases and J by 5 bases, with 16 bases between them. CDR3 length: 15 residues. The CDR3 DNA follows: TGTGCCAGCAGCTTTTTCTCCGGGACTGAGTATGGCTACACCTTC. Translation gives CASSFFSGTEYGYTF.

This clonotype has just a few counts. This chain connects TRBV6-6 to TRBJ2-2, with D perhaps matching TRBD2 (5 bases). V was shortened by 4 bases and J by 1 base, with 7 bases between the two germline ends. CDR3 size: 14 residues. The germline V gene encodes CDR1 MNHNY and CDR2 SVGAGI (reference sequence). The CDR3 loop reads CASSSSRNTGELFF. The CDR3 nucleotides are TGTGCCAGCAGTTCTAGCCGGAACACCGGGGAGCTGTTTTTT.